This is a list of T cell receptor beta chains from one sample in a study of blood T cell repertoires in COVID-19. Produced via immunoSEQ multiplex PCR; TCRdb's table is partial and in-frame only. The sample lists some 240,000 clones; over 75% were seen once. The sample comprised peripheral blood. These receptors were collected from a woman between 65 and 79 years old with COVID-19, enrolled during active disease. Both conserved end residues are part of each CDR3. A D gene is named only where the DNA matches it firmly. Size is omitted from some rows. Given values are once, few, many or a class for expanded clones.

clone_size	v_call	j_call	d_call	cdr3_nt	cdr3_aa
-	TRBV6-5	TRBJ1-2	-	TGTGCCAGCAGCTACGAGGGAAGGGGCTACACCTTC	CASSYEGRGYTF
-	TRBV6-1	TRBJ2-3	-	TGTGCCAGCAGTGCCCAAACTAGCAGATCCACAGATACGCAGTATTTT	CASSAQTSRSTDTQYF
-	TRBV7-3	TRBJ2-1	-	TGTGCCAGCAGCTTATTTGCAGGCCTCTACAATGAGCAGTTCTTC	CASSLFAGLYNEQFF
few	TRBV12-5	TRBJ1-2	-	TGTGGATACGGACTTAACTATGGCTACACCTTC	CGYGLNYGYTF
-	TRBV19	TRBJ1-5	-	TGTGCCAGTAGCCCCCCGGGGGGTATTTATAGCAATCAGCCCCAGCATTTT	CASSPPGGIYSNQPQHF
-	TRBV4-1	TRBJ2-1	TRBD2	TGCGCCAGCAGCCAAGTTCTGTCAGCGGGAGGGCCTCATGAGCAGTTCTTC	CASSQVLSAGGPHEQFF
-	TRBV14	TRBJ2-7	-	TGTGCCAGCAGCCAAGAATCCGGACACTTCTACGAGCAGTACTTC	CASSQESGHFYEQYF
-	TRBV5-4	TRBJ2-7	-	TGTGCCAGCAGCTGGGGGACAAGTACTTCCGACGAGCAGTACTTC	CASSWGTSTSDEQYF
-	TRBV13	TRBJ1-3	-	TGTGCCAGCAGCTTAAGCCCTTTAACAGGGCGCTCTGGAAACACCATATATTTT	CASSLSPLTGRSGNTIYF
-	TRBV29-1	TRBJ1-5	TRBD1	TGCAGCGTGAGCAGGGGGCCGGACCAGCCCCAGCATTTT	CSVSRGPDQPQHF
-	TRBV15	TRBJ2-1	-	TGTGCCACCAGCAGCCTGCTGGGCCTGCATGAGCAGTTCTTC	CATSSLLGLHEQFF
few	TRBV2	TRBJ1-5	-	TGTGCCAGCAGTGTAGGTCAGGGCAGCAATCAGCCCCAGCATTTT	CASSVGQGSNQPQHF
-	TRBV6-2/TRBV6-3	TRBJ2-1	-	TGTGCCAGCAGTTACTGGGAGGGGGGGAGAGATGAGCAGTTCTTC	CASSYWEGGRDEQFF
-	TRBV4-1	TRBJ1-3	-	TGCGCCAGCAGCGACCCTTGGAGCTCTGGAAACACCATATATTTT	CASSDPWSSGNTIYF
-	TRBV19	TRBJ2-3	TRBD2	TGTGCCAGTGACCGGACTAGCGGGAGCACAGATACGCAGTATTTT	CASDRTSGSTDTQYF
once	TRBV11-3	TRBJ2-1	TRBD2	TGTGCCAGCAGCTTAGATCACGCGGGACTAGCTTACAATGAGCAGTTCTTC	CASSLDHAGLAYNEQFF
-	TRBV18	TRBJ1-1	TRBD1	TGTGCCAGCTCACCCAACAGGGGGCCAGCTTTCTTT	CASSPNRGPAFF
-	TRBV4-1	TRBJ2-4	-	TGCGCCAGCAGCCAAGAGGGAGGCATTCAGTACTTC	CASSQEGGIQYF
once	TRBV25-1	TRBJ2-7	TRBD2	TGTGCCAGCAGCGAAGGGAAGCGGGAGCTCTCCGAGCAGTACTTC	CASSEGKRELSEQYF
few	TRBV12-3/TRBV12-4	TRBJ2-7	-	TGTGCCAGCAGTAAGCAGTCCGCCGGGGAGCAGTACTTC	CASSKQSAGEQYF
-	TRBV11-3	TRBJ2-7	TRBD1	TGTGCCAGCAGCTCAAGGACAGGGGGAAACTACGAGCAGTACTTC	CASSSRTGGNYEQYF
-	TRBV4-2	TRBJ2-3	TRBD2	TGTGCCAGCAGCCAGGACCAGCGGGAGCGGCAGTATTTT	CASSQDQRERQYF
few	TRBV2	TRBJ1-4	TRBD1	TGTGCCAGCAGCCCCGGGACAGGGGGGTATAGTGAAAAACTGTTTTTT	CASSPGTGGYSEKLFF
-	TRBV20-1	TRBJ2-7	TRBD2	TGCAGTGCTAGTCCCACTGGGGGGAGGGAGGGGGAGCAGTACTTC	CSASPTGGREGEQYF
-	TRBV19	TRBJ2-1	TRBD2	TGTGCCAGTCGGACCCTAGCGGGAGCCTACAATGAGCAGTTCTTC	CASRTLAGAYNEQFF
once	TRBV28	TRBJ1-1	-	TGTGCCAGCAGACCGCCCCAGGGGCGAGGGACTGAAGCTTTCTTT	CASRPPQGRGTEAFF
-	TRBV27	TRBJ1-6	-	TGTGCCAGCAGTTTATCGCCCCTCGGGGGGAATAATTCACCCCTCCACTTT	CASSLSPLGGNNSPLHF
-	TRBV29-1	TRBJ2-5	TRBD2	TGCAGCGTTGATACGCTAGCGGGAGTTTACCCCGAGACCCAGTACTTC	CSVDTLAGVYPETQYF
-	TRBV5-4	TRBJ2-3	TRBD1	TGTGCCAGCAGCTCGGGACAGTTCACAGATACGCAGTATTTT	CASSSGQFTDTQYF
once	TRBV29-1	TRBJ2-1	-	TGCAGCGTTGAAGACCGGGGACAAGCCTACAATGAGCAGTTCTTC	CSVEDRGQAYNEQFF
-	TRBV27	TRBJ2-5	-	TGTGCCAGCAGAGGCAGGGAAAGGTCTGGGACCCAGTACTTC	CASRGRERSGTQYF
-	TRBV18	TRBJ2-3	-	TGTGCCAGCTCACCCCCTAGCACAGATACGCAGTATTTT	CASSPPSTDTQYF
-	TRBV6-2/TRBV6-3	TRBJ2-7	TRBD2	TGTGCCAGCAGTTACGCGCTAGCGGGAGGGGCCTACGAGCAGTACTTC	CASSYALAGGAYEQYF
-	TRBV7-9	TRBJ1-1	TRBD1	TGTGCCGGAAGGACAGGGGTGAACACTGAAGCTTTCTTT	CAGRTGVNTEAFF
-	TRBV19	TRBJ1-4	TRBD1	TGTGCCAGTCGCCGGGACAGGGAGGAAAAACTGTTTTTT	CASRRDREEKLFF
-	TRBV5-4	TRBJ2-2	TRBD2	TGTGCCAGCAGCTTGGGGGCGGGAGGGCCTGTCGGGGAGCTGTTTTTT	CASSLGAGGPVGELFF
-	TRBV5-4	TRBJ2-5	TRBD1	TGTGCCAGCAGCTCGAGGGACAGGGGACTTGGGGAGACCCAGTACTTC	CASSSRDRGLGETQYF
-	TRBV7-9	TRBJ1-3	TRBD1	TGTGCCAGCAGCATAACTAGTGGCTTACAGGGGCGGAGAAACACCATATATTTT	CASSITSGLQGRRNTIYF
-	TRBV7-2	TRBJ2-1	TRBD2	TGTGCCAGCACCGAACTAGCGGGAGTATTAAGTGAGCAGTTCTTC	CASTELAGVLSEQFF
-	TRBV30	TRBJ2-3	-	TGTGCCTGGAGTGTAGCGGCCACACCGGTATGGGTAGATACGCAGTATTTT	CAWSVAATPVWVDTQYF
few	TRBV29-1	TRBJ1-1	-	TGCAGCGTTGTATTACAGGCGTTGACTGAAGCTTTCTTT	CSVVLQALTEAFF
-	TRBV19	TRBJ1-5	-	TGTGCCAGTAAAATCGCGGCCGGCACTTATCAGCCCCAGCATTTT	CASKIAAGTYQPQHF
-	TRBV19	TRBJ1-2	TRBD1	TGTGCCAGTAGCGCGCCGGGACAGGCCTTAAACTATGGCTACACCTTC	CASSAPGQALNYGYTF
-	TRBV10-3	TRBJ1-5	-	TGTGCCATCAGTGCCCAGGGTATTTGGGATCAGCCCCAGCATTTT	CAISAQGIWDQPQHF
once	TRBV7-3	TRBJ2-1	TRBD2	TGTGCCAGCAGCTCCCTAGCGGGTCAGAATGAGCAGTTCTTC	CASSSLAGQNEQFF
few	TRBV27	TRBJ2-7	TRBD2	TGTGCCAGCAGCCGTAGCGGGAGCTACGAGCAGTACTTC	CASSRSGSYEQYF
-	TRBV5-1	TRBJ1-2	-	TGCGCCAGCAGCCTGGTTACGGGGTATGGCTACACCTTC	CASSLVTGYGYTF
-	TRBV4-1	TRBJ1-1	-	TGCGCCAGCAGCCAAGCTAACAGTTTGAACACTGAAGCTTTCTTT	CASSQANSLNTEAFF
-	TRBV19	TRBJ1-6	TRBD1	TGTGCCAGTAGTGCCGCCGGGACAGCCAATTCACCCCTCCACTTT	CASSAAGTANSPLHF
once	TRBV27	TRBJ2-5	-	TGTGCCAGCAGTTTAAGGGGTGCGGAGACCCAGTACTTC	CASSLRGAETQYF
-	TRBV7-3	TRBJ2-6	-	TGTGCCAGCAGCCAACAGGCCGCTGGGGCCAACGTCCTGACTTTC	CASSQQAAGANVLTF
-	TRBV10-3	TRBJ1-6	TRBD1	TGTGCCATCAGTGAGGGACAGGGGAATTCACCCCTCCACTTT	CAISEGQGNSPLHF
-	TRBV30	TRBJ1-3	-	TGTGCCTGGGGTCAGGCCTCTGGAAACACCATATATTTT	CAWGQASGNTIYF
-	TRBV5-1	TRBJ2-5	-	TGCGCCAGCAGCCTCGGGGTTGGGGGGCAAGAGACCCAGTACTTC	CASSLGVGGQETQYF
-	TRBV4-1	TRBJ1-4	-	TGCGCCAGCGGCAGGACATTCAATGAAAAACTGTTTTTT	CASGRTFNEKLFF
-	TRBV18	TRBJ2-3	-	TGTGCCAGCTCACCAACAAGACTCACAGATACGCAGTATTTT	CASSPTRLTDTQYF
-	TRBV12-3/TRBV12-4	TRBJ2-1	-	TGTGCCAGCAGTTTGGTAGAAAATGAGCAGTTCTTC	CASSLVENEQFF